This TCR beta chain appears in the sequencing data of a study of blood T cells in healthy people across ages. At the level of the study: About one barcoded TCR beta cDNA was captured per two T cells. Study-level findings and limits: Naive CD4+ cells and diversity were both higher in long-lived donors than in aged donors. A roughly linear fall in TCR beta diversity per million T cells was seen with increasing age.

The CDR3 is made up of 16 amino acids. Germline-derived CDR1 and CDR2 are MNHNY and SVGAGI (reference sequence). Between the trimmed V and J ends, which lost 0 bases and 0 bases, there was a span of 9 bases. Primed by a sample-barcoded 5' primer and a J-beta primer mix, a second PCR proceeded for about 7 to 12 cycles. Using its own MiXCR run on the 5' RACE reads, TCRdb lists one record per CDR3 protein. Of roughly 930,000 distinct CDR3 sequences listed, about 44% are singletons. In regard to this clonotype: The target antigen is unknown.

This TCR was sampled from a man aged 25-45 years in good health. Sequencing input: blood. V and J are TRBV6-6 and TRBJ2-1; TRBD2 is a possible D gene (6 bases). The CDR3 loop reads CASSYSAGSSYNEQFF. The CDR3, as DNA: TGTGCCAGCAGTTACTCCGCGGGGAGCTCCTACAATGAGCAGTTCTTC.